The 14 T cell receptor beta chains below all came from one sample that was sequenced in a study of shared clonotypes between healthy human individuals. TCRdb's table, derived via immunoSEQ multiplex PCR, lists solely in-frame clones and lacks some. The sample yields about a million clones, approximately 80% seen once. Sample: memory CD4+ T cells from PBMCs. Subset specified: CD45RA-negative fraction. These receptors originate from a young man in good health. Some clones in this sample may be carry-over from other donors' samples.

V is TRBV5-1 and J is TRBJ2-7; D is perhaps TRBD2 (6 bases). From germline, CDR1 is SGHRS and CDR2 YFSETQ. The CDR3 has 13 amino acids. The V end was cut by 4 bases, the J end by 3 bases, with 11 bases between. The CDR3 protein is CASSRVGLYEQYF. CDR3 in DNA: TGCGCCAGCAGCCGGGTGGGACTCTACGAGCAGTACTTC.

The chain is built from TRBV6-1 and TRBJ1-2; tentative D call: TRBD1 (5 bases). Germline CDR1 reads MNHNS; CDR2 reads SASEGT. This CDR3 region has 15 residues. V lost 1 base and J 7 bases, leaving 16 bases between the germline ends. The CDR3 bases are TGTGCCAGCAGTGAAGGGCAGGGAGGGAAGGGTGGCTACACCTTC. This translates into CASSEGQGGKGGYTF.

This clone has just one count. The chain links TRBV27 to TRBJ1-2, with TRBD1 identical over 9 bases. Germline CDR1 MNHEY, CDR2 SMNVEV (reference sequence). Germline trimming cut 5 bases from V and 4 bases from J; bases unmatched to any gene: 8. The CDR3 covers 15 residues. The CDR3 DNA is TGTGCCAGCAGTCCGGGACAGGGATTTGGCTATGGCTACACCTTC. Translated, it gives CASSPGQGFGYGYTF.

The chain couples TRBV2 to TRBJ2-5; TRBD2 agrees at 14 bases. Trimming at V came to 7 bases and at J to 2 bases, leaving 6 bases not matched to a gene. Germline V CDR1 and CDR2: SNHLY, FYNNEI. The CDR3 sequence is 16 residues long. CDR3 coding DNA: TGTGCCAGCAAAGAAGGACTAGCGGGAGGACAAGAGACCCAGTACTTC. Translation gives CASKEGLAGGQETQYF.

The V call is TRBV14, the J call TRBJ2-1, with D maybe TRBD2 (9 bases). Germline CDR1 reads SGHDN; CDR2 reads FVKESK. The length of the CDR3 is 19 residues. Trimming removed 1 base at V and 10 bases at J, with 29 bases between. CDR3 DNA sequence: TGTGCCAGCAGCCAAGGGACAGGGTTTTTGCGGGAGGGCCTCGGGGAGCAGTTCTTC. This codes for CASSQGTGFLREGLGEQFF. The full variable domain, its missing parts supplied by reference TRBV14 and TRBJ2-1, is EAGVTQFPSHSVIEKGQTVTLRCDPISGHDNLYWYRRVMGKEIKFLLHFVKESKQDESGMPNNRFLAERTGGTYSTLKVQPAELEDSGVYFCASSQGTGFLREGLGEQFFGPGTRLTVL.

The J gene is TRBJ2-5, the V gene TRBV6-1; the D gene is possibly TRBD1 (6 bases). The J call could be wrong; TRBJ2-7 is a better fit for the DNA end. This CDR3 spans 12 amino acids. Germline V gene sequence: CDR1 MNHNS, CDR2 SASEGT. The CDR3: CASTGQSYEQYF. The CDR3 bases are TGTGCCAGCACTGGACAGAGCTACGAGCAGTACTTC.

The V and J genes are TRBV28 and TRBJ2-3; unclear D gene. V was trimmed by 3 bases and J by 0 bases, leaving 28 bases between them. Germline assignment: CDR1 MDHEN and CDR2 SYDVKM. This CDR3 comprises 21 residues. Written as DNA, the CDR3 is TGTGCCAGCAGTTTTACTTTTTTTGAACAGATACAAGGATCTAGCACAGATACGCAGTATTTT. Translating it yields CASSFTFFEQIQGSSTDTQYF. The variable domain in full, with the rest retrieved from reference TRBV28 and TRBJ2-3, is DVKVTQSSRYLVKRTGEKVFLECVQDMDHENMFWYRQDPGLGLRLIYFSYDVKMKEKGDIPEGYSVSREKKERFSLILESASTNQTSMYLCASSFTFFEQIQGSSTDTQYFGPGTRLTVL.

This sequence joins TRBV7-9 and TRBJ2-1; TRBD1 matches 7 bases. Per germline, CDR1 SEHNR and CDR2 FQNEAQ (reference sequence). The CDR3 spans 17 residues. Trimming cost V 4 bases and J 4 bases; bases outside gene matches: 13. The CDR3 loop reads CASSYPVGTDVYNEQFF. The CDR3 bases are TGTGCCAGCAGCTACCCCGTAGGGACAGATGTTTACAATGAGCAGTTCTTC.

This chain joins TRBV6-1 and TRBJ2-6; D is possibly TRBD1 (5 bases). The V end lost 7 bases, the J end lost 3 bases, and 7 bases lay between the germline ends. Per germline, CDR1 MNHNS and CDR2 SASEGT. The CDR3 has 13 amino acids. CDR3 DNA: TGTGCCAGCACCGACAGTGGGGCCAACGTCCTGACTTTC. Translating it yields CASTDSGANVLTF.

This sequence joins TRBV4-2 and TRBJ2-2; 14 bases line up with TRBD2. The junction had 5 bases not matched to a gene; V was cut back by 1 base and J by 4 bases. Germline values: CDR1 LGHNA, CDR2 YNFKEQ. The length of the CDR3 is 18 residues. CDR3 loop: CASSQGQGLAGVTGELFF. DNA for the CDR3: TGTGCCAGCAGCCAAGGCCAGGGACTAGCGGGAGTCACCGGGGAGCTGTTTTTT.

This clone occurred a few times. The chain links TRBV2 to TRBJ2-7; 8 nucleotides match TRBD2. Germline CDR1 SNHLY, CDR2 FYNNEI. The trim removed 5 bases at V and 4 bases at J, leaving 10 bases unmatched. The CDR3 extends over 15 amino acids. The DNA for the CDR3 is TGTGCCAGCAGTCATCGGGGGGGCCCGGTGTACGAGCAGTACTTC. This sequence encodes CASSHRGGPVYEQYF.

The CDR3 sequence: CATSRPPTPGQIFYEQYF. DNA for the CDR3: TGTGCCACCAGCAGACCACCAACTCCGGGACAGATTTTCTACGAGCAGTACTTC. The chain recombines TRBV15 with TRBJ2-7; TRBD1 matches 7 bases. The junction had 16 bases not matched to a gene; V was cut back by 2 bases and J by 3 bases. Germline CDR1 and CDR2: LNHNV and YYDKDF (reference sequence). CDR3 length: 18 amino acids.

This clone was counted once. The genes are TRBV30 and TRBJ2-6, with TRBD1 as a possible D gene (6 bases). This CDR3 spans 14 amino acids. Per germline, CDR1 GTSNPN and CDR2 SVGIG (reference sequence). Between the trimmed V and J ends, which lost 5 bases and 0 bases, there was a span of 8 bases. In DNA, the CDR3 is TGTGCCTGGGGGGGCAGCTCTGGGGCCAACGTCCTGACTTTC. Translation gives CAWGGSSGANVLTF.

The rearrangement links TRBV5-8 to TRBJ2-7, with a weak D call TRBD2 (7 bases). This CDR3 comprises 11 residues. Looked up from germline, CDR1 is SGHTS and CDR2 is YDEGEE. Deletions cut 2 bases from V and 9 bases from J, with 9 bases between. CDR3 region: CASSFGGPQYF. CDR3 nucleotide sequence: TGTGCCAGCAGCTTCGGGGGGCCGCAGTACTTC.